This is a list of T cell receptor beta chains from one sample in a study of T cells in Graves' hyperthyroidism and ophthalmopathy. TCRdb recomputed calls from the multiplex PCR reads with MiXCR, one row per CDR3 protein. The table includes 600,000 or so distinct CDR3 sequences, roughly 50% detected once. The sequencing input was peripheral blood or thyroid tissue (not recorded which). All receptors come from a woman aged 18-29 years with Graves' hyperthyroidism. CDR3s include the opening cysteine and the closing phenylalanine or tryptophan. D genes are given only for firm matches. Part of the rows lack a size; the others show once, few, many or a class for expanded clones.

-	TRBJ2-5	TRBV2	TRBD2	TGTGCCAGCCGGAGGGACTACGACGAGACCCAGTACTTC	CASRRDYDETQYF
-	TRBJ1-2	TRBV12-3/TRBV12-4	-	TGTGCCAGCAGTCCCCGCCTGGGGGGATCGACTGGCTACACCTTC	CASSPRLGGSTGYTF
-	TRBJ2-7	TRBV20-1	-	TGCAGTGCTAGAGGAATTGTTCAGGCCTACGAGCAGTACTTC	CSARGIVQAYEQYF
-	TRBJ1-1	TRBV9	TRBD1	TGTGCCAGCAGCGTAGTATACAGGGGGGACACTGAAGCTTTCTTT	CASSVVYRGDTEAFF
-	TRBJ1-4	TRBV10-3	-	TGTGCCAGCAGAGCACAGGGCGTTAAAGGCGAGAAACTGTTTTTT	CASRAQGVKGEKLFF
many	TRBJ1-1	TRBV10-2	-	TGCGCCAGCACCACTGCTCTGTCGGGCACTGAAGCTTTCTTT	CASTTALSGTEAFF
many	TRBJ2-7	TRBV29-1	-	TGCAGCGTTGATTCCCAGGGTAACGAGCAGTACTTC	CSVDSQGNEQYF
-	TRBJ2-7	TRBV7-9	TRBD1	TGTGCCAGCAGCACCACAGGGGCCCTCTACGAGCAGTACTTC	CASSTTGALYEQYF
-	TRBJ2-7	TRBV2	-	TGTGCCAGCAGCGGGGGCATCGTTCGCGAGCAGTACTTC	CASSGGIVREQYF
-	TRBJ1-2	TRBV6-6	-	TGTGCCAGCAGTTACTCGGCAGAGACAAACTATGGCTACACCTTC	CASSYSAETNYGYTF
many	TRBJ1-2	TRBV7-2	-	TGTGCCAGCAGCAACCCTGGCTACACCTTC	CASSNPGYTF
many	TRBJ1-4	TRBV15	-	TGTGCCACCAGGGGGTATGAAAAACTGTTTTTT	CATRGYEKLFF
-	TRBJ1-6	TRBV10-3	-	TGTGCCATCAGTGACGGAGGGAGTAATTCACCCCTCCACTTT	CAISDGGSNSPLHF
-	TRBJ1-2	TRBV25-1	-	TGTGCCAGCAGCCAACCAAGAACAGGGACTCGCCATGGCTACACCTTC	CASSQPRTGTRHGYTF
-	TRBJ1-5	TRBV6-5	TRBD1	TGTGCCAGCATTCTCCGAGGACAGGGAGGACAGCCCCAGCATTTT	CASILRGQGGQPQHF
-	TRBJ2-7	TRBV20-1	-	TGCAGTGCTATCTCAAACTACGAGCAGTACTTC	CSAISNYEQYF
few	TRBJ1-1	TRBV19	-	TGTGCCAGTAGTTTTAGAGGGGATGAAGCTTTCTTT	CASSFRGDEAFF
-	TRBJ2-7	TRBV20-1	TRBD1	TGCAGTGCTAGATACCGGGACAGCGAGCAGTACTTC	CSARYRDSEQYF
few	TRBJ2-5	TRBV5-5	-	TGTGCCAGCAGCTTCGCGCCGGCAACCCAAGAGACCCAGTACTTC	CASSFAPATQETQYF
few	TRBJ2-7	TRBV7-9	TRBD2	TGTGCCAGCAGCTCAACAGCGGGAGAGTACGAGCAGTACTTC	CASSSTAGEYEQYF
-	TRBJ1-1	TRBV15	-	TGTGCCACCAGCCGCATTTGGGGGGAAAGGACTGAAGCTTTCTTT	CATSRIWGERTEAFF
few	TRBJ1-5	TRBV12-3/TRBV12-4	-	TGTGCCAGCAGTTTATTCCAGGGAGGGGATGGCAATCAGCCCCAGCATTTT	CASSLFQGGDGNQPQHF
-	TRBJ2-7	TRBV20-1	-	TGCAGTGCTAGAGAGGGGATTATCAACGAGCAGTACTTC	CSAREGIINEQYF
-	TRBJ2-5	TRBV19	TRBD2	TGTGCCAGTAGTACCAGACTAGCGGAGTACCAAGAGACCCAGTACTTC	CASSTRLAEYQETQYF
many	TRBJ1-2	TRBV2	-	TGTGCCAGCAGCCAACGGACAGTAGCTAACTATGGCTACACCTTC	CASSQRTVANYGYTF
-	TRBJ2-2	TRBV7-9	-	TGTGCCAGCAGCTTAGCGCGGCTAGGAGCCGGGGAGCTGTTTTTT	CASSLARLGAGELFF
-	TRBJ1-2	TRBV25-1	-	TGTGCCACCGCTCCTCGGACCCTTGGTGGCTACACCTTC	CATAPRTLGGYTF
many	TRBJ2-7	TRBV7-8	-	TGTGCCAGCAGCTTAGCCTCAGGGCTCCTCGGGGAGCAGTACTTC	CASSLASGLLGEQYF
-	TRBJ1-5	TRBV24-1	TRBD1	TGTGCCACCAGTGATTTGGCCGGGACAGGGAAAGAGACCCAGCATTTT	CATSDLAGTGKETQHF
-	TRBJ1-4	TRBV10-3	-	TGTGCCATCACTGGGGAGGAAAAACTGTTTTTT	CAITGEEKLFF
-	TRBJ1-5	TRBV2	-	TGTGCCAGCAGTACGAGCCGCAATCAGCCCCAGCATTTT	CASSTSRNQPQHF
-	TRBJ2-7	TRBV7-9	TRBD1	TGTGCCAGCAACGTGGGACAGGGGAGGAACGAGCAGTACTTC	CASNVGQGRNEQYF
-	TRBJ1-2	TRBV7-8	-	TGTGCCAGCAGCTTAGGGAGCCCCCGACCATCAAACTATGGCTACACCTTC	CASSLGSPRPSNYGYTF
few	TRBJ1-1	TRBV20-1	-	TGCAGTGCTATGCAGCATTACACTGAAGCTTTCTTT	CSAMQHYTEAFF
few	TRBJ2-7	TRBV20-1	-	TGCCGAGGGGGGGCGACCTACGAGCAGTACTTC	CRGGATYEQYF